A single sample gave rise to the 14 T cell receptor beta chains below, sequenced in a study of T cells in Graves' hyperthyroidism and ophthalmopathy. The CDR3 regions of TCR beta were amplified from RNA transcripts. Carried out on the TCR CDR3, a first-round RT-PCR used the HTBI primer set. TCRdb reprocessed the multiplex PCR reads with MiXCR, giving one entry per CDR3 protein. The sample comprises 700,000 or so distinct CDR3 sequences, over 15% of which are singletons, and over 7.5% rests with the top ten. Sequencing was performed on blood. These receptors all come from a man between 18 and 29 years old with Graves' hyperthyroidism.

This clonotype has ten or more counts. This chain joins TRBV30 and TRBJ2-7, with a tentative D call TRBD1 (5 bases). Looked up from germline, CDR1 is GTSNPN and CDR2 is SVGIG (reference sequence). The length of the CDR3 is 13 residues. Deletions cut 2 bases from V and 3 bases from J, with 11 bases between. CDR3 nucleotide sequence: TGTGCCTGGAGTAAGGACACACTCTACGAGCAGTACTTC. This gives the protein CAWSKDTLYEQYF.

The CDR3 protein is CASSLRLAGFTDTQYF. The CDR3 region has the DNA TGTGCCAGCAGTCTTCGACTAGCGGGTTTCACAGATACGCAGTATTTT. This sequence joins TRBV5-8 and TRBJ2-3; 10 positions match TRBD2. Trimming cost V 5 bases and J 2 bases; bases outside gene matches: 8. In germline, CDR1 is SGHTS, CDR2 YDEGEE. This CDR3 comprises 16 residues.

The chain uses TRBV6-1 and TRBJ1-2, with D possibly TRBD1 on 5 matching bases. Trimming left V 6 bases short and J 3 bases short, with 14 bases between. Looked up from germline, CDR1 is MNHNS and CDR2 is SASEGT. The CDR3 loop spans 14 amino acids. The CDR3 bases are TGTGCCAGCAGAAAAAGGGGTCGCGACTATGGCTACACCTTC. It codes for CASRKRGRDYGYTF.

The CDR3 region has the DNA TGTGCCAGCATTCCCCGGGCCCACAATGAGCAGTTCTTC. Its translation is CASIPRAHNEQFF. V gene TRBV6-2 or TRBV6-3 combines with J gene TRBJ2-1; no definite D call. Trimming left V 7 bases short and J 5 bases short, with 12 bases between. CDR3 length equals 13 residues. Germline V gene lookup returns CDR1 MNHEY and CDR2 SVGEGT.

The chain carries TRBV30 and TRBJ2-3; D is undetermined. In germline, CDR1 is GTSNPN, CDR2 SVGIG (reference sequence). V was cut by 7 bases and J by 6 bases, with 14 bases left in between. The CDR3 contains 12 residues. The DNA for the CDR3 is TGTGCCTCCACGGGTATCGGGGATACGCAGTATTTT. Translated: CASTGIGDTQYF. Variable domain in full (rest from reference TRBV30 and TRBJ2-3): SQTIHQWPATLVQPVGSPLSLECTVEGTSNPNLYWYRQAAGRGLQLLFYSVGIGQISSEVPQNLSASRPQDRQFILSSKKLLLSDSGFYLCASTGIGDTQYFGPGTRLTVL.

This clonotype has a handful of counts. The chain carries TRBV6-1 and TRBJ1-1; D perhaps matches TRBD1 (6 bases). V was cut by 2 bases and J by 1 base, with 11 bases left in between. The CDR3 consists of 15 residues. Germline values: CDR1 MNHNS, CDR2 SASEGT. CDR3 DNA sequence: TGTGCCAGCAGTGAACAGGGGATAAGGAACACTGAAGCTTTCTTT. It translates to CASSEQGIRNTEAFF.

This sequence joins TRBV11-2 and TRBJ1-2; no reliable D call. The CDR3 consists of 13 residues. Trimming took 1 base from V and 4 from J, leaving 7 bases between them. CDR1 is SGHAT, CDR2 FQNNGV, per germline. CDR3 sequence: CASSLAKRYGYTF. The CDR3 DNA reads as TGTGCCAGCAGCTTAGCAAAACGCTATGGCTACACCTTC.

The sample holds many counts of this clonotype. The chain has TRBV12-3 or TRBV12-4 and TRBJ1-1; the D is unclear. The V gene lost 6 bases and the J gene lost 5 bases, with 7 bases spanning the gap. This CDR3 has 11 residues. Written as DNA, the CDR3 is TGTGCCAGCAGCACGGGTACTGAAGCTTTCTTT. Its translation is CASSTGTEAFF.

The V call is TRBV30, the J call TRBJ1-4, with D possibly TRBD1 on 5 matching bases. The CDR3 contains 16 residues. V was shortened by 0 bases and J by 5 bases, with 16 bases between the two germline ends. Germline assignment: CDR1 GTSNPN and CDR2 SVGIG (reference sequence). The CDR3 is CAWSVDLGQPNEKLFF. CDR3 nucleotide sequence: TGTGCCTGGAGTGTAGATTTGGGGCAGCCGAATGAAAAACTGTTTTTT.

Concerning this clonotype itself: The junction does not match germline at one end; this may be a read error. The chain links TRBV5-5 to TRBJ2-1, with D unclear. Germline V lookup: CDR1 SGHKS, CDR2 YYEKEE (reference sequence). The CDR3 runs to 13 residues. The CDR3: CAGSSQDYNEQFF. The CDR3 DNA reads TGTGCCGGCAGCTCTCAGGACTACAATGAGCAGTTCTTC.

V is TRBV6-2 or TRBV6-3 and J is TRBJ2-4, with D perhaps matching TRBD1 or TRBD2 (5 bases each). The V gene's germline CDR1 is MNHEY and CDR2 SVGEGT. V was cut by 2 bases and J by 6 bases, with 8 bases left in between. The CDR3 is 13 amino acids. The CDR3 DNA reads TGTGCCAGCAGTTACCCAGGGAGAAACATTCAGTACTTC. Translation: CASSYPGRNIQYF.

The chain couples TRBV29-1 to TRBJ2-4, with 8 bases aligning to TRBD1. The CDR3 runs to 13 residues. V shed 5 bases and J 7 bases; nucleotides not matched to a gene: 7. Per the germline V gene, CDR1 is SQVTM and CDR2 is ANQGSEA. The CDR3 bases are TGCAGCGTTACCCGGACAGGGAGGAACATTCAGTACTTC. Translated: CSVTRTGRNIQYF.

The CDR3 here is CASSQEKNTEAFF. DNA for the CDR3: TGCGCCAGCAGCCAAGAGAAGAACACTGAAGCTTTCTTT. The chain is built from TRBV4-1 and TRBJ1-1; D is undetermined. The CDR3 extends over 13 amino acids. Germline CDR1 is MGHRA and CDR2 is YSYEKL. V was trimmed by 0 bases and J by 1 base, leaving 3 bases between them.

V is TRBV9 and J is TRBJ2-7; 10 bases are a match to TRBD1. Germline V gene data show CDR1 as SGDLS and CDR2 as YYNGEE. The trim removed 3 bases at V and 4 bases at J, leaving 7 bases unmatched. CDR3 size: 15 residues. This CDR3 is CASSAQTGGAYEQYF. The CDR3, as DNA: TGTGCCAGCAGCGCCCAGACAGGGGGCGCGTACGAGCAGTACTTC.